Listed below are T cell receptor beta chains from one sample, sequenced in a study of blood T cell repertoires in COVID-19. Method: immunoSEQ multiplex PCR; TCRdb's copy keeps in-frame clones and lacks some. The sample has some 130,000 clones; approximately 84% are singletons. Sequenced input: peripheral blood. These receptors all stem from a man aged 65 to 85 with acute or convalescent COVID-19. CDR3s include the opening cysteine and the closing phenylalanine or tryptophan. D genes are given only for firm matches. Rows may omit the clone size; those that give it use once, few, many or a size class.

j_call clone_size d_call v_call cdr3_aa cdr3_nt
TRBJ1-6 once NA TRBV27 CASKPGIGSYNSPLHF TGTGCCAGCAAACCAGGGATAGGATCCTATAATTCACCCCTCCACTTT
TRBJ2-5 few TRBD1 TRBV5-1 CASSSGQGVRETQYF TGCGCCAGCAGCTCGGGACAGGGGGTTAGAGAGACCCAGTACTTC
TRBJ2-5 NA NA TRBV19 CASSIGPDETQYF TGTGCCAGTAGTATTGGGCCAGACGAGACCCAGTACTTC
TRBJ2-7 NA TRBD1 TRBV27 CASSPLGQGTSYEQYF TGTGCCAGCAGTCCCCTAGGACAGGGCACTTCCTACGAGCAGTACTTC
TRBJ2-4 NA NA TRBV5-1 CASSDSTGKRNIQYF TGCGCCAGCAGCGATTCGACAGGAAAGCGGAACATTCAGTACTTC
TRBJ1-2 NA NA TRBV4-1 CASSGDGQPGTRYTF TGCGCCAGCAGCGGGGACGGGCAGCCGGGGACTCGCTACACCTTC
TRBJ1-2 NA TRBD1 TRBV20-1 CSASPTGNVGYTF TGCAGTGCTAGTCCGACAGGGAATGTTGGCTACACCTTC
TRBJ1-2 NA TRBD1 TRBV2 CASTLRDRGDGYTF TGTGCCAGCACCCTCAGGGACAGGGGAGACGGCTACACCTTC
TRBJ1-1 NA NA TRBV6-5 CASSATDSEAFF TGTGCCAGCAGCGCAACGGACAGTGAAGCTTTCTTT
TRBJ1-3 NA NA TRBV6-5 CAMSVGASGNTIYF TGTGCCATGAGTGTGGGGGCATCTGGAAACACCATATATTTT
TRBJ1-2 NA NA TRBV6-5 CASIPAGYLGYGYTF TGTGCCAGCATTCCAGCCGGGTATTTGGGCTATGGCTACACCTTC
TRBJ2-1 NA TRBD2 TRBV6-1 CASSEYASGDYNEQFF TGTGCCAGCAGTGAATACGCTAGCGGGGACTACAATGAGCAGTTCTTC
TRBJ1-1 NA NA TRBV30 CAWNNGRLNTEAFF TGTGCCTGGAATAATGGCAGGTTGAACACTGAAGCTTTCTTT
TRBJ2-1 NA TRBD2 TRBV3-1/TRBV3-2 CASSPGLAGGSYNEQFF TGTGCCAGCAGCCCGGGACTAGCGGGGGGGTCCTACAATGAGCAGTTCTTC
TRBJ2-7 NA TRBD1 TRBV19 CASSKDRGSHEQYF TGTGCCAGTAGTAAAGACAGGGGCAGCCACGAGCAGTACTTC
TRBJ1-2 many TRBD1 TRBV25-1 CASSGTGVGYTF TGTGCCAGCAGTGGAACAGGGGTAGGCTACACCTTC
TRBJ2-3 NA TRBD2 TRBV5-1 CASSLAGLGDTQYF TGCGCCAGCAGTTTAGCGGGGCTTGGGGATACGCAGTATTTT
TRBJ2-4 NA TRBD2 TRBV4-1 CASSQIGTSGGTLAKNIQYF TGCGCCAGCAGCCAAATTGGGACTAGCGGGGGGACTTTAGCCAAAAACATTCAGTACTTC
TRBJ1-6 few TRBD1 TRBV19 CASSPLGDRVSPLHF TGTGCCAGTAGTCCCTTGGGGGACAGGGTTTCACCCCTCCACTTT
TRBJ2-7 once NA TRBV30 CAWNRGSYEQYF TGTGCCTGGAATCGCGGGTCCTACGAGCAGTACTTC
TRBJ1-1 NA NA TRBV6-2/TRBV6-3 CASSYSPRAGGTEAFF TGTGCCAGCAGTTACTCCCCCAGGGCCGGGGGCACTGAAGCTTTCTTT
TRBJ2-2 NA NA TRBV5-4 CASSSTRSTGELFF TGTGCCAGCAGCTCTACTAGGAGCACCGGGGAGCTGTTTTTT
TRBJ1-1 NA TRBD1 TRBV6-5 CASRGQGYTEAFF TGTGCCAGCAGGGGACAGGGTTACACTGAAGCTTTCTTT
TRBJ2-1 NA TRBD2 TRBV24-1 CATRGTSGGPEQFF TGTGCCACCAGAGGGACTAGCGGGGGGCCTGAGCAGTTCTTC
TRBJ1-6 NA TRBD1 TRBV27 CASSLTRGYNSPLHF TGTGCCAGCAGTTTAACCAGGGGGTATAATTCACCCCTCCACTTT
TRBJ2-3 NA NA TRBV29-1 CSVEAGQRDTQYF TGCAGCGTTGAGGCGGGGCAGCGAGATACGCAGTATTTT
TRBJ2-2 NA NA TRBV6-5 CASSYGSSNTGELFF TGTGCCAGCAGTTACGGGAGTTCCAACACCGGGGAGCTGTTTTTT